Each of the 18 T cell receptor beta chains below was sequenced from the same sample in a study of blood T cell repertoires in COVID-19. The table came from immunoSEQ multiplex PCR; TCRdb's copy has only in-frame clones and leaves some out. The sample includes some 27,000 clones, around three quarters seen only once; the top ten take about 43%. The sample was peripheral blood. Receptor source: a man in his 70s with acute or convalescent COVID-19.

The chain carries TRBV7-8 and TRBJ1-1; D not certain. The ends were cut back, 1 base at V and 1 base at J, with 4 bases in the middle. The CDR3 is 13 residues long. The V gene's germline CDR1 is SGHVS and CDR2 FQNEAQ. DNA for the CDR3: TGTGCCAGCAGCTTAGATCAGAACACTGAAGCTTTCTTT. This encodes CASSLDQNTEAFF.

CDR3 loop: CASSEKIAGGLNEQFF. The CDR3 DNA reads TGTGCCAGCAGTGAAAAAATAGCGGGGGGGCTGAATGAGCAGTTCTTC. The chain has TRBV6-4 and TRBJ2-1; 11 nucleotides match TRBD2. V shed 3 bases and J 7 bases; nucleotides not matched to a gene: 8. Germline CDR1 is MRHNA and CDR2 is SNTAGT. The CDR3 runs 16 residues.

This clone has just a few counts. The chain joins TRBV12-3 or TRBV12-4 to TRBJ1-3; D is ambiguous. The ends were cut back, 6 bases at V and 7 bases at J, with 7 bases in the middle. The CDR3 extends over 11 amino acids. CDR3 sequence (DNA): TGTGCCAGCAGCTATGATAACACCATATATTTT. Its protein product is CASSYDNTIYF.

This chain uses TRBV7-3 with TRBJ2-3, with 11 positions matching TRBD2. V lost 2 bases to trimming and J lost 6 bases; unmatched junction nucleotides: 10. The CDR3 sequence is 17 residues long. The germline V gene has CDR1 SGHTA and CDR2 FQGTGA. This CDR3 reads CASSLRDSGGAFDTQYF. CDR3 DNA: TGTGCCAGCAGCTTACGAGATAGCGGGGGGGCCTTCGATACGCAGTATTTT.

This sequence joins TRBV27 and TRBJ2-7; weak D call: TRBD2 (5 bases). V was clipped by 6 bases and J by 2 bases, with 8 bases between them. Germline lookup yields CDR1 MNHEY and CDR2 SMNVEV (reference sequence). CDR3 length: 12 amino acids. In DNA, the CDR3 is TGTGCCAGCAGAACCGGGACCTACGAGCAGTACTTC. Translation gives CASRTGTYEQYF.

This clone was counted a few times. The chain couples TRBV2 to TRBJ1-2; 7 positions agree with TRBD1. V lost 5 bases to trimming and J lost 6 bases; unmatched junction nucleotides: 3. Germline loops: CDR1 SNHLY, CDR2 FYNNEI. This CDR3 contains 12 residues. The CDR3 sequence: CASSFTGDGYTF. CDR3 DNA sequence: TGTGCCAGCAGTTTCACAGGGGATGGCTACACCTTC.

In this sample, this clone turned up once. The rearrangement joins TRBV7-2 to TRBJ2-1; 9 nucleotides line up with TRBD2. The germline V gene encodes CDR1 SGHTA and CDR2 FQGNSA. J gave up 7 bases and V 5 bases, and 21 bases lay outside the gene matches. The CDR3 sequence is 19 residues long. The CDR3 coding sequence is TGTGCCAGCAGCCCGTCGTGGGCGGGGGGGCCTTTCCGGCGGAATGAGCAGTTCTTC. Translated: CASSPSWAGGPFRRNEQFF.

This rearrangement joins TRBV9 to TRBJ2-6; TRBD1 is a possible D gene (6 bases). The CDR3 length is 17 residues. Trimming took 3 bases from V and 4 from J, leaving 17 bases between them. The germline CDR1 and CDR2 sequences are SGDLS and YYNGEE. CDR3 bases: TGTGCCAGCAGCGGAACAGGGAGTCTGCCGGGGGCCAACGTCCTGACTTTC. This sequence encodes CASSGTGSLPGANVLTF.

This rearrangement joins TRBV7-2 to TRBJ2-1, with 11 bases aligning to TRBD2. CDR3 size: 15 residues. Per germline, CDR1 SGHTA and CDR2 FQGNSA. V gave up 5 bases and J gave up 8 bases; unmatched junction bases: 8. This CDR3 is CASSPIAGGQDEQFF. The DNA for the CDR3 is TGTGCCAGCAGCCCGATAGCGGGAGGGCAGGATGAGCAGTTCTTC. Looking up the rest from reference TRBV7-2 and TRBJ2-1 gives the full variable domain: GAGVSQSPSNKVTEKGKDVELRCDPISGHTALYWYRQSLGQGLEFLIYFQGNSAPDKSGLPSDRFSAERTGGSVSTLTIQRTQQEDSAVYLCASSPIAGGQDEQFFGPGTRLTVL.

Only a few counts were recorded for this clone. The chain is built from TRBV7-9 and TRBJ2-1; D is unclear. V lost 5 bases, J lost 1 base, and 6 bases lay in between. The CDR3 sequence is 13 residues long. CDR1 SEHNR and CDR2 FQNEAQ come from the germline V gene (reference sequence). CDR3 nucleotide sequence: TGTGCCAGCAGCCCCTTATCCTACAATGAGCAGTTCTTC. It specifies CASSPLSYNEQFF.

This chain joins TRBV9 and TRBJ1-4; D remains ambiguous. The CDR3 contains 14 residues. Trimming cost V 0 bases and J 5 bases, with 8 bases left between them. CDR1 and CDR2 (germline): SGDLS, YYNGEE. The CDR3 coding sequence is TGTGCCAGCAGCGTAGACGCGGGGAATGAAAAACTGTTTTTT. Amino acid sequence: CASSVDAGNEKLFF.

The chain recombines TRBV6-2 or TRBV6-3 with TRBJ2-1; D may be TRBD1 (6 bases). Per germline, CDR1 MNHEY and CDR2 SVGEGT. Trimming shortened V by 2 bases and J by 5 bases, and 10 bases separated the two germline ends. The CDR3 loop spans 14 amino acids. The CDR3 sequence: CASSYGGPNNEQFF. The CDR3 DNA is TGTGCCAGCAGTTACGGGGGCCCGAACAATGAGCAGTTCTTC.

The chain has TRBV11-1 and TRBJ2-1; 7 nucleotides line up with TRBD1. The CDR3 has 13 amino acids. Germline values: CDR1 SGHAT, CDR2 FQDESV (reference sequence). The ends lost 6 bases at V and 9 bases at J; junction bases unmatched: 8. Here the CDR3 reads CASSIGQVREQFF. The CDR3 DNA reads TGTGCCAGCAGTATTGGACAGGTTCGTGAGCAGTTCTTC.

The CDR3 sequence: CASSTAQGDQPQHF. The DNA of the CDR3 is TGTGCCAGCAGCACGGCTCAGGGGGATCAGCCCCAGCATTTT. V gene TRBV28 combines with J gene TRBJ1-5, with 7 positions matching TRBD1. After removal of 6 bases from V and 5 bases from J, the junction contained 7 bases not matched to a gene. The V gene's germline CDR1 is MDHEN and CDR2 SYDVKM. This CDR3 contains 14 residues.

CDR3 amino acids: CASSRPSGSYEQYF. In DNA form, the CDR3 reads TGTGCCAGCAGCCGGCCTAGCGGGAGCTACGAGCAGTACTTC. The rearrangement joins TRBV21-1 to TRBJ2-7; the D segment call TRBD2 is taken from the table without a DNA check. TRBV21-1 is a pseudogene segment. This CDR3 region has 14 residues.

This clone was counted between two and nine times. The chain uses TRBV6-5 and TRBJ1-6, with D tentatively TRBD1 (5 bases). V was cut by 2 bases and J by 7 bases, with 12 bases left in between. The CDR3 totals 15 residues. Germline loops: CDR1 MNHEY, CDR2 SVGAGI. The CDR3 sequence: CASSYGVGQNSPLHF. CDR3 bases: TGTGCCAGCAGTTACGGGGTAGGACAAAATTCACCCCTCCACTTT.

The J gene is TRBJ1-6, the V gene TRBV6-5; 9 bases map to TRBD1. CDR3 length: 14 amino acids. Per germline, CDR1 MNHEY and CDR2 SVGAGI. Trimming removed 7 bases from V and 7 bases from J; junction bases left unmatched: 5. The CDR3 spells CASTAGTGNSPLHF. The CDR3 coding sequence is TGTGCCAGCACCGCTGGGACAGGGAATTCACCCCTCCACTTT.

This chain joins TRBV7-2 and TRBJ2-5; 9 bases agree with TRBD1. This CDR3 is built from 14 residues. Germline lookup yields CDR1 SGHTA and CDR2 FQGNSA. Trimming took 1 base from V and 7 from J; bases not matched to a gene: 4. CDR3 loop: CASSLEDRGTTQYF. The DNA of the CDR3 is TGTGCCAGCAGCTTAGAGGACAGGGGTACGACCCAGTACTTC. The whole variable domain, filled in from reference TRBV7-2 and TRBJ2-5, reads GAGVSQSPSNKVTEKGKDVELRCDPISGHTALYWYRQSLGQGLEFLIYFQGNSAPDKSGLPSDRFSAERTGGSVSTLTIQRTQQEDSAVYLCASSLEDRGTTQYFGPGTRLLVL.